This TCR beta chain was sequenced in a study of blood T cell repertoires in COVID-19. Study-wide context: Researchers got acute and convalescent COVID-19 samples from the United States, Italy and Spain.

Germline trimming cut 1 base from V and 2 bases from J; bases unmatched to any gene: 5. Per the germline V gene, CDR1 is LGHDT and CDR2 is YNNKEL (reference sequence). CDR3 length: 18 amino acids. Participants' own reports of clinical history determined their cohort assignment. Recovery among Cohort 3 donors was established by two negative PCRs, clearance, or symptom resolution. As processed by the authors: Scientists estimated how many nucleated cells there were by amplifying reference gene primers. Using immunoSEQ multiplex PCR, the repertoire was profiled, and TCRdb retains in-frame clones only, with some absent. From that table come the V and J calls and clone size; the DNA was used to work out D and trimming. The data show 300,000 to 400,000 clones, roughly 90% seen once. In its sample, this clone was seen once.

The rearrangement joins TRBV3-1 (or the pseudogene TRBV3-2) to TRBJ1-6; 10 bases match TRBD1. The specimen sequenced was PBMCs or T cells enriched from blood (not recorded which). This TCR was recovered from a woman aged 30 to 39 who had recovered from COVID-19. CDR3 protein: CASSQGLDRGAYNSPLHF. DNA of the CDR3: TGTGCCAGCAGCCAAGGACTGGACAGGGGGGCCTATAATTCACCCCTCCACTTT.